A single sample gave rise to the 7 T cell receptor beta chains below, sequenced in a study of blood T cell repertoires in COVID-19. Method: immunoSEQ multiplex PCR; TCRdb's copy keeps in-frame clones and lacks some. The table has 95,000 to 150,000 clones, around 86% seen once. Source material: peripheral blood. All receptors derive from an older woman with acute or convalescent COVID-19.

The genes are TRBV11-2 and TRBJ2-3; D may be TRBD2 (5 bases). The CDR3 consists of 13 residues. V lost 5 bases, J lost 9 bases, and 15 bases lay in between. CDR1 SGHAT and CDR2 FQNNGV come from the germline V gene. The CDR3 bases are TGTGCCAGCAGCCCCCAGCGGTTGGGCACGCAGTATTTT. This codes for CASSPQRLGTQYF.

The rearrangement joins TRBV5-1 to TRBJ1-3; D ambiguous. This CDR3 is 13 amino acids long. The germline CDR1 and CDR2 sequences are SGHRS and YFSETQ. V was cut by 0 bases and J by 9 bases, with 10 bases left in between. The chain's CDR3 is CASSLERTGTIYF. CDR3 bases: TGCGCCAGCAGCTTGGAACGTACGGGCACCATATATTTT.

The rearrangement uses TRBV28 and TRBJ2-2; TRBD1 might be the D (6 bases). CDR1 and CDR2 from the germline V gene are MDHEN and SYDVKM. The CDR3 is 18 residues long. Between the trimmed V and J ends, which lost 5 bases and 5 bases, there was a span of 24 bases. The CDR3 DNA is TGTGCCAGCAGTCCCTGGCGGGTGGACAGACGAAAAACCGGGGAGCTGTTTTTT. This codes for CASSPWRVDRRKTGELFF.

The gene calls are TRBV5-4 and TRBJ2-2; the match to TRBD1 covers 7 bases. V shed 6 bases and J 1 base; nucleotides not matched to a gene: 9. The CDR3 contains 16 residues. From germline, CDR1 is SGHNT and CDR2 YYREEE (reference sequence). The CDR3 sequence: CASTQRGQQNTGELFF. The CDR3 nucleotides are TGTGCCAGCACCCAAAGGGGACAGCAGAACACCGGGGAGCTGTTTTTT.

V gene TRBV7-9 combines with J gene TRBJ2-7; a possible D gene is TRBD1 (5 bases). The CDR3 has 15 residues. V was pared by 1 base and J by 4 bases, with 14 bases between. Germline CDR1 SEHNR, CDR2 FQNEAQ (reference sequence). In DNA, the CDR3 is TGTGCCAGCAGCTTAGAGGCAGGGTTACATTACGAGCAGTACTTC. Its translation: CASSLEAGLHYEQYF.

V is TRBV28 and J is TRBJ1-2; tentatively, D is TRBD1 (6 bases). CDR3 length: 14 amino acids. Germline CDR1 is MDHEN and CDR2 is SYDVKM. Deletions cut 3 bases from V and 4 bases from J, with 12 bases between. The CDR3 DNA reads TGTGCCAGCAGTTTTATCGAGACAGGCTATGGCTACACCTTC. Translating gives CASSFIETGYGYTF.

As DNA, the CDR3 is TGCGCCAGCAGCTTGGCAGGGCCTGGAAACACCATATATTTT. This gives the protein CASSLAGPGNTIYF. The rearrangement links TRBV5-1 to TRBJ1-3; D might be TRBD1 (5 bases). Germline V CDR1 and CDR2: SGHRS, YFSETQ. Trimming took off 0 bases at V and 2 bases at J, with 6 bases between the two ends. This CDR3 has 14 amino acids.